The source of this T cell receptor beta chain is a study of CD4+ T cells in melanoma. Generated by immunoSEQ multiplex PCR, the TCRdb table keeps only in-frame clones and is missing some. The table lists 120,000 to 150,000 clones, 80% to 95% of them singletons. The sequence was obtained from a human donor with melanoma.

In DNA, the CDR3 is TGTGCCAGCAGCGACCGGACAGAGGGGCACTATGGCTACACCTTC. It specifies CASSDRTEGHYGYTF. The chain uses TRBV5-4 and TRBJ1-2; a weak D match, TRBD1 (6 bases). The CDR3 length is 15 residues. V was pared by 4 bases and J by 3 bases, with 16 bases between. Germline V gene sequence: CDR1 SGHNT, CDR2 YYREEE (reference sequence).